This T cell receptor beta chain was sequenced for a study of blood T cell repertoires in COVID-19. This CDR3 region has 14 residues. In germline, CDR1 is DFQATT, CDR2 SNEGSKA (reference sequence). The V end lost 3 bases, the J end lost 11 bases, and 17 bases lay between the germline ends. Per the study methods: It was from reference gene primer amplification that nucleated cell counts were estimated. Assay: immunoSEQ multiplex PCR; the TCRdb copy retains only in-frame clones and omits some. That table furnishes V, J and clone size, whereas the DNA furnished D and trimming. This sample has a few hundred thousand clones, with more than 70% found just once. Followed over time, Seattle patients had been enrolled while infection was active.

The TCR originated in a woman younger than 45 with COVID-19, enrolled during active disease. Material: peripheral blood. The J gene is TRBJ1-6, the V gene TRBV20-1; D gene ambiguous. CDR3 sequence: CSASGSYYIPPLHF. Written as DNA, the CDR3 is TGCAGTGCTAGTGGGAGCTACTACATTCCACCCCTCCACTTT.